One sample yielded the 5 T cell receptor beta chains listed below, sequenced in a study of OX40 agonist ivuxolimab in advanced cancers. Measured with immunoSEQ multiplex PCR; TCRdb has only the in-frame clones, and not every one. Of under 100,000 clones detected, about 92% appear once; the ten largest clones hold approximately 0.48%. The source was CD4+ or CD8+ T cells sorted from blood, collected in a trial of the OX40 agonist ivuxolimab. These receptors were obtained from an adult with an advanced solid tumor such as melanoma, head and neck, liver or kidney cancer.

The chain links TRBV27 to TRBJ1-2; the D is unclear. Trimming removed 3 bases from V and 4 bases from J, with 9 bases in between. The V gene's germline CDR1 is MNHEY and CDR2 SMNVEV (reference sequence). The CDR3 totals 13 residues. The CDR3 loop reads CASSFRAIYGYTF. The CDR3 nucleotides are TGTGCCAGCAGTTTTCGGGCAATCTATGGCTACACCTTC.

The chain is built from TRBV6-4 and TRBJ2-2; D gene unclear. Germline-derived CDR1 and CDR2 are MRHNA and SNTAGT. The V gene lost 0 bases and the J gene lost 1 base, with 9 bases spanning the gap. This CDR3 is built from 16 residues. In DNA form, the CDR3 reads TGTGCCAGCAGTGACTCCTTTAAGGGGAACACCGGGGAGCTGTTTTTT. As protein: CASSDSFKGNTGELFF.

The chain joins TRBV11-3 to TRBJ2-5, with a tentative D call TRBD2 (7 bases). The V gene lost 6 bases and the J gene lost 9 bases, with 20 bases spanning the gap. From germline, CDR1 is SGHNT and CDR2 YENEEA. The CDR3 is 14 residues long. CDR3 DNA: TGTGCCAGCAGTCTACCGGGGGGCGGGTACCCCCAGTACTTC. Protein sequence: CASSLPGGGYPQYF.

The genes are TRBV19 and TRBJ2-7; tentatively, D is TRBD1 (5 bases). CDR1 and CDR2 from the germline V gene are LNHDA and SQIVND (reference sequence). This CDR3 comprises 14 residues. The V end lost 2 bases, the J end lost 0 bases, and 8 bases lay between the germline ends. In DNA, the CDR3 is TGTGCCAGTAGTATAAGGGGAAGCTCCTACGAGCAGTACTTC. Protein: CASSIRGSSYEQYF.

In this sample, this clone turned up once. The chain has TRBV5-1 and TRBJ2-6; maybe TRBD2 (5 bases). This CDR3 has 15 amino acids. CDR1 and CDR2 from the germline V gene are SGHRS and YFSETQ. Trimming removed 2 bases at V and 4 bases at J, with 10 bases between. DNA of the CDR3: TGCGCCAGCAGCTTTAGTCCGGGAGGGGCCAACGTCCTGACTTTC. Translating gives CASSFSPGGANVLTF.